The 5 T cell receptor beta chains below were found in one sample sequenced in a study of response to subunit inactivated influenza vaccine. TCRdb independently ran MiXCR on the RT-PCR reads; one entry per CDR3 protein. This sample yields 650,000 to 800,000 distinct CDR3 sequences, of which about 18% are seen a single time; 11% belongs to the top ten. Source: PBMCs from blood, taken roughly 5 days after vaccination. The receptors here all came from a man in his forties or fifties who received an inactivated influenza vaccine.

The chain carries TRBV7-2 and TRBJ2-7; the D call may be TRBD1 or TRBD2 (5 bases each). The V end was cut by 7 bases, the J end by 1 base, with 23 bases between. This CDR3 has 17 residues. From germline, CDR1 is SGHTA and CDR2 FQGNSA. The chain's CDR3 is CASNIGPGRSGSYEQYF. Written as DNA, the CDR3 is TGTGCCAGCAACATCGGGCCGGGGCGTTCCGGGTCCTACGAGCAGTACTTC. The whole variable domain, filled in from reference TRBV7-2 and TRBJ2-7, reads GAGVSQSPSNKVTEKGKDVELRCDPISGHTALYWYRQSLGQGLEFLIYFQGNSAPDKSGLPSDRFSAERTGGSVSTLTIQRTQQEDSAVYLCASNIGPGRSGSYEQYFGPGTRLTVT.

This clonotype was counted a few times. This sequence joins TRBV5-1 and TRBJ2-3; D ambiguous. There are 12 residues in the CDR3. V was pared by 3 bases and J by 6 bases, with 8 bases between. The V gene's germline CDR1 is SGHRS and CDR2 YFSETQ. This CDR3 is CASSYAGDTQYF. CDR3 coding DNA: TGCGCCAGCAGCTATGCCGGGGATACGCAGTATTTT.

The chain joins TRBV21-1 to TRBJ1-5; the table's D call TRBD1 went unverified against the DNA. TRBV21-1 is a recognized pseudogene. The CDR3 has 16 residues. In nucleotides, the CDR3 is TGTGCCAGCAGCAAAGCAGGGACAGTTAGCAATCAGCCCCAGCATTTT. Translating it yields CASSKAGTVSNQPQHF.

This clonotype showed up many times. V gene TRBV28 combines with J gene TRBJ2-1; D may correspond to TRBD1 or TRBD2 (6 bases each). The CDR3 runs 17 residues. Between the trimmed V and J ends, which lost 5 bases and 7 bases, there was a span of 24 bases. The V gene's germline CDR1 is MDHEN and CDR2 SYDVKM. CDR3 protein: CASSGKAGTPGRNEQFF. The CDR3, as DNA: TGTGCCAGCAGTGGGAAGGCCGGGACACCAGGGAGGAATGAGCAGTTCTTC.

The sample holds a few counts of this clonotype. This sequence joins TRBV29-1 and TRBJ2-1, with 12 nucleotides matching TRBD2. The trim removed 7 bases at V and 7 bases at J, leaving 11 bases unmatched. CDR1 and CDR2 (germline): SQVTM, ANQGSEA. The CDR3 contains 15 residues. The CDR3 sequence: CSAGLAGAGGNEQFF. Here the CDR3 DNA reads TGCAGCGCGGGACTAGCGGGTGCGGGTGGGAATGAGCAGTTCTTC.